This TCR beta chain was obtained from a study of cytomegalovirus exposure and HLA in healthy donors. CDR1 and CDR2 (germline): SGHRS, YFSETQ. Trimming cost V 4 bases and J 0 bases; bases outside gene matches: 2. This CDR3 is 15 amino acids long. The repertoire was sequenced with immunoSEQ multiplex PCR; TCRdb's copy has only in-frame clones and lacks some. This sample yields 150,000 to 200,000 clones, of which 86% are seen a single time; 2% to 3% belongs to the top ten. The gene calls are TRBV5-1 and TRBJ1-5, with 9 bases matching TRBD1. The receptor's source is a man between 18 and 29 years old in good health and CMV-seropositive. Specimen: PBMCs. CDR3 bases: TGCGCCAGCAGCCCACAGGGGGCTAGCAATCAGCCCCAGCATTTT. This gives the protein CASSPQGASNQPQHF.